This is a list of T cell receptor beta chains from one sample in a study of control samples from healthy donors and cancer patients. Generated by immunoSEQ multiplex PCR, the TCRdb table keeps only in-frame clones and is missing some. The profile shows hundreds of thousands of clones, about four fifths of them singletons. Sequenced: PBMCs. The origin of the receptors is a woman aged 55 to 70 with lung cancer. Both conserved end residues are part of each CDR3. D genes are given only for firm matches. Clone size is given for some rows only: seen once, a few or many times, or a class if the clone is expanded.

>TRBJ2-3|NA|TRBV28|TRBD2
TGTGCCAGCAGTCCCCTAGCGGGAGGTCCAGATACGCAGTATTTT
CASSPLAGGPDTQYF
>TRBJ1-1|NA|TRBV19|TRBD1
TGTGCCAGTACCTATCCTGACAGGGGTGAAGCTTTCTTT
CASTYPDRGEAFF
>TRBJ2-7|NA|TRBV18|NA
TGTGCCAGCTCACCAGGGGTAGTTAAGTACGAGCAGTACTTC
CASSPGVVKYEQYF
>TRBJ1-6|NA|TRBV28|TRBD1
TGTGCCAGCAGTTTAGACAGGGAATCACCCCTCCACTTT
CASSLDRESPLHF
>TRBJ1-1|few|TRBV5-6|NA
TGTGCCAGCAGCCCCCCCGAAAGCCTGAACACTGAAGCTTTCTTT
CASSPPESLNTEAFF
>TRBJ2-3|NA|TRBV19|NA
TGTGCCAGTAGTAGCGGGGCCACAGATACGCAGTATTTT
CASSSGATDTQYF
>TRBJ2-5|NA|TRBV7-9|NA
TGTGCCAGCAGCTTGTTCCAGGGCCTGGAGACCCAGTACTTC
CASSLFQGLETQYF
>TRBJ1-5|few|TRBV27|NA
TGTGCCAGCAGGGCCGAGGCAGATTATAGCAATCAGCCCCAGCATTTT
CASRAEADYSNQPQHF
>TRBJ2-5|NA|TRBV19|NA
TGTGCCAGTAGCTCAGGGGCCGGGGGACAAGAGACCCAGTACTTC
CASSSGAGGQETQYF
>TRBJ2-1|NA|TRBV28|NA
TGTGCCAGCAGTGCGCATACGGCGGGAAGCAATGAGCAGTTCTTC
CASSAHTAGSNEQFF
>TRBJ2-5|NA|TRBV7-7|TRBD2
TGTGCTAGCAGCTCCGGACTAGTAAGAGAGACCCAGTACTTC
CASSSGLVRETQYF
>TRBJ2-5|NA|TRBV15|NA
TGTGCCACCAGCAGAGAACCATCACGACAGACCCAGTACTTC
CATSREPSRQTQYF
>TRBJ2-3|NA|TRBV2|TRBD2
TGTGCCAGCAGTGAAGTAGCGGGGCCTGGCACAGATACGCAGTATTTT
CASSEVAGPGTDTQYF
>TRBJ1-6|NA|TRBV2|TRBD1
TGTGCCAGCATACCCGGGACAGGGGCTTCACCCCTCCACTTT
CASIPGTGASPLHF
>TRBJ1-2|NA|TRBV18|NA
TGTGCCAGCTCCCCGGAAAACAGGGCCCACACCTTC
CASSPENRAHTF
>TRBJ2-7|NA|TRBV7-2|TRBD1
TGTGCCAGCAGCTTACAAGAGAACAGGGGCGAGCAGTACTTC
CASSLQENRGEQYF
>TRBJ2-5|NA|TRBV5-4|NA
TGTGCCAGCAGCCCGCAGATGGCGACGGCAATCCAAGAGACCCAGTACTTC
CASSPQMATAIQETQYF
>TRBJ2-2|NA|TRBV11-2|NA
TGTGCCAGCAGCTTGACTAGGGTAGGGGAGCTGTTTTTT
CASSLTRVGELFF
>TRBJ1-1|many|TRBV2|TRBD1
TGTGCCAGCAGGGTAGACAGGGGAGCTGAAGCTTTCTTT
CASRVDRGAEAFF
>TRBJ2-7|once|TRBV2|NA
TGTGCCAGCAGCAGGGACCGCTCCTACGAGCAGTACTTC
CASSRDRSYEQYF
>TRBJ1-3|NA|TRBV9|NA
TGTGCCAGCAGCTCCCGAACCTCCAACACCATATATTTT
CASSSRTSNTIYF
>TRBJ1-4|few|TRBV5-1|TRBD1
TGCGCCAGCAGCTTGGGGCAGGGGGCTGAGACTAATGAAAAACTGTTTTTT
CASSLGQGAETNEKLFF
>TRBJ1-1|NA|TRBV9|NA
TGTGCCAGCAGCCTAAGAGCACAGACAAACACTGAAGCTTTCTTT
CASSLRAQTNTEAFF
>TRBJ2-2|NA|TRBV18|TRBD1
TGTGCCAGCTCACCGGCACAGGGGAGCGCCGGGGAGCTGTTTTTT
CASSPAQGSAGELFF
>TRBJ2-5|once|TRBV5-1|TRBD1
TGCGCCAGCAGCGGTGGGACAGGGGAACAAGAGACCCAGTACTTC
CASSGGTGEQETQYF
>TRBJ2-7|NA|TRBV19|NA
TGTGCCAGTAGTTCGACAGTCCTCTCCTACGAGCAGTACTTC
CASSSTVLSYEQYF
>TRBJ2-7|NA|TRBV5-1|TRBD1
TGCGCCAGCAGCTCAGGGGGACAGGGTCCCAACGAGCAGTACTTC
CASSSGGQGPNEQYF
>TRBJ1-4|NA|TRBV5-1|NA
TGCGCCAGCAGCTTGGATTCAGGGACAACTAATGAAAAACTGTTTTTT
CASSLDSGTTNEKLFF
>TRBJ2-3|many|TRBV5-1|TRBD2
TGCGCCAGCAGCCAGGGACTAGTCACAGATACGCAGTATTTT
CASSQGLVTDTQYF
>TRBJ2-7|NA|TRBV6-6|TRBD1
TGTGCCAGCCGGGACAGGGGCTACGAGCAGTACTTC
CASRDRGYEQYF
>TRBJ2-7|NA|TRBV5-1|TRBD1
TGCGCCAGCAGCTTGGGACAGGGAGAGATGTACGAGCAGTACTTC
CASSLGQGEMYEQYF
>TRBJ2-1|NA|TRBV11-2|NA
TGTGCCAGCAGCTCTACTGCGGGATACAATGAGCAGTTCTTC
CASSSTAGYNEQFF
>TRBJ1-5|few|TRBV7-9|NA
TGTGCCAGCAGCTTAGAAGGCTATAGCAATCAGCCCCAGCATTTT
CASSLEGYSNQPQHF
>TRBJ1-5|NA|TRBV19|NA
TGTGCCAGTAGTATAGGTGGAGGGCTGGGAAGTCAGCCCCAGCATTTT
CASSIGGGLGSQPQHF
>TRBJ2-5|NA|TRBV5-1|NA
TGCGCCAGCAGCTTTTACGGGGGATCCCAAGAGACCCAGTACTTC
CASSFYGGSQETQYF
>TRBJ1-3|once|TRBV2|TRBD1
TGTGCCAGCAGTGAAGAGGGGGGACAGTGGAGCTCTGGAAACACCATATATTTT
CASSEEGGQWSSGNTIYF
>TRBJ1-1|NA|TRBV27|TRBD1
TGTGCCAGCAGTTTGGGGACAGGCCTTGAAGCTTTCTTT
CASSLGTGLEAFF
>TRBJ1-2|once|TRBV15|NA
TGTGCCACCAGCCCGATGACGGGGGACGGCTACACCTTC
CATSPMTGDGYTF
>TRBJ2-7|NA|TRBV30|NA
TGTGCCTGGAGCCTTACGGGGAGGGAGCAGTACTTC
CAWSLTGREQYF
>TRBJ1-6|NA|TRBV7-3|NA
TGTGCCAGCAGCTTACGGGGGTACAATTCACCCCTCCACTTT
CASSLRGYNSPLHF
>TRBJ2-4|NA|TRBV19|TRBD1
TGTGCCAGTAGTACAGGACAGGGGAAAAACATTCAGTACTTC
CASSTGQGKNIQYF
>TRBJ2-7|NA|TRBV25-1|NA
TGTGCCAGCAGTGTATACTACGAGCAGTACTTC
CASSVYYEQYF
>TRBJ1-2|NA|TRBV6-5|TRBD1
TGTGCCAGCAGACCCGGGACAGGGAAGTGGGGCTACACCTTC
CASRPGTGKWGYTF
>TRBJ2-3|once|TRBV2|TRBD2
TGTGCCAGCAGTATAGCGGGGGGTAGCACAGATACGCAGTATTTT
CASSIAGGSTDTQYF
>TRBJ2-7|NA|TRBV11-2|NA
TGTGCCAGCAGGGAAGGACCCGAGCAGTACTTC
CASREGPEQYF
>TRBJ2-2|NA|TRBV11-3|NA
TGTGCCAGCAGCCCACCCGGTATCAGGGGAATCGGGGAGCTGTTTTTT
CASSPPGIRGIGELFF
>TRBJ1-1|NA|TRBV5-5|NA
TGTGCCAGCAGCTTTATTCGGGGCCCCACTGAAGCTTTCTTT
CASSFIRGPTEAFF
>TRBJ2-7|NA|TRBV7-7|NA
TGTGCTAGCATCTCAGGGAGCTCCTACGAGCAGTACTTC
CASISGSSYEQYF
>TRBJ1-4|NA|TRBV5-6|TRBD1
TGTGCCAGCAGCATTAGGACAGGAACTAATGAAAAACTGTTTTTT
CASSIRTGTNEKLFF
>TRBJ1-4|once|TRBV6-6|NA
TGTGCCAGCAGCTCACCGGGGGCCCCAACTAATGAAAAACTGTTTTTT
CASSSPGAPTNEKLFF
>TRBJ2-6|NA|TRBV5-4|NA
TGTGCCAGCAGCGATCCTAGTGGAGCCGGGGCCAACGTCCTGACTTTC
CASSDPSGAGANVLTF